The following is a TCR beta chain sequence with its context. Its antigen is unidentified. TCRdb reanalysed the RT-PCR reads using MiXCR and keeps one entry per CDR3 protein. The sample includes over 300,000 distinct CDR3 sequences, 20% to 25% of them seen just once. The CDR3 loop spans 13 amino acids. V lost 6 bases, J lost 3 bases, and 11 bases lay in between. CDR1 is MNHNS, CDR2 SASEGT, per germline. This sample is part of a study of response to subunit inactivated influenza vaccine. General observations from the study: Only a handful of new T cells, the authors suggested, are recruited with each seasonal influenza vaccination.

This chain uses TRBV6-1 with TRBJ1-1; D uncertain. Material: PBMCs from blood, obtained less than 22 months after vaccination. This receptor was obtained from a man aged 45-69 years who received an inactivated influenza vaccine. CDR3 sequence reads: CASRVREHTEAFF. The CDR3 DNA reads TGTGCCAGCAGGGTCCGAGAGCACACTGAAGCTTTCTTT.